A single sample is the source of the 26 T cell receptor beta chains below, sequenced in a study of blood T cell repertoires in COVID-19. Method: immunoSEQ multiplex PCR; TCRdb's copy keeps in-frame clones and lacks some. The sample includes hundreds of thousands of clones, around 81% of them seen just once. The specimen was PBMCs or T cells enriched from blood (not recorded which). These receptors all stem from a young man with acute COVID-19.

The chain links TRBV27 to TRBJ2-1; TRBD2 is a possible D gene (6 bases). The CDR3 extends over 15 amino acids. Germline lookup yields CDR1 MNHEY and CDR2 SMNVEV (reference sequence). V lost 3 bases and J lost 0, with 9 bases in between. This CDR3 reads CASSLDYLSYNEQFF. For the CDR3, the DNA is TGTGCCAGCAGTTTGGACTATCTCTCCTACAATGAGCAGTTCTTC.

The rearrangement joins TRBV19 to TRBJ2-2, with D possibly TRBD2 on 6 matching bases. V was clipped by 5 bases and J by 1 base, with 11 bases between them. The germline V gene has CDR1 LNHDA and CDR2 SQIVND (reference sequence). The CDR3 contains 15 residues. DNA of the CDR3: TGTGCCAGTAGTTCTCTAGCGAAGAACACCGGGGAGCTGTTTTTT. Its protein product is CASSSLAKNTGELFF.

The chain employs TRBV28 and TRBJ2-1; D is unresolved. In germline, CDR1 is MDHEN, CDR2 SYDVKM. The CDR3 extends over 11 amino acids. V lost 4 bases to trimming and J lost 8 bases, with 6 bases between them. CDR3 in amino acids: CASSSQDEQFF. The CDR3, as DNA: TGTGCCAGCAGTTCTCAGGATGAGCAGTTCTTC.

V gene TRBV2 combines with J gene TRBJ2-2; weak D call: TRBD1 (6 bases). This CDR3 is built from 14 residues. The V gene lost 5 bases and the J gene lost 4 bases, with 11 bases spanning the gap. Germline V gene lookup returns CDR1 SNHLY and CDR2 FYNNEI. The CDR3 nucleotides are TGTGCCAGCAGTATGGACAGTTCCACCGGGGAGCTGTTTTTT. It codes for CASSMDSSTGELFF.

V and J are TRBV28 and TRBJ2-3; 14 bases match TRBD2. V shed 6 bases and J 4 bases; nucleotides not matched to a gene: 6. The CDR3 covers 16 residues. Per germline, CDR1 MDHEN and CDR2 SYDVKM. CDR3 region: CASRNRLAGGADTQYF. In DNA, the CDR3 is TGTGCCAGCAGAAACAGACTAGCGGGGGGGGCAGATACGCAGTATTTT.

The gene calls are TRBV6-1 and TRBJ2-1; TRBD2 matches at 10 bases. The trim removed 2 bases at V and 8 bases at J, leaving 6 bases unmatched. CDR1 is MNHNS, CDR2 SASEGT, per germline. There are 15 residues in the CDR3. CDR3 DNA sequence: TGTGCCAGCAGTGAAAGTAGCGGGGGGCCCCATGAGCAGTTCTTC. Translating it yields CASSESSGGPHEQFF.

V usage is TRBV5-1 and J usage is TRBJ2-1; perhaps TRBD2 as D (5 bases). CDR1 is SGHRS and CDR2 is YFSETQ in the germline V gene. The V and J ends lost 0 bases and 3 bases respectively, with 7 bases between them. CDR3 length equals 14 residues. CDR3 nucleotide sequence: TGCGCCAGCAGCTTGGCGGGAAACTACAATGAGCAGTTCTTC. As protein: CASSLAGNYNEQFF.

The V and J genes are TRBV6-2 or TRBV6-3 and TRBJ1-5; the match to TRBD1 covers 8 bases. Germline values: CDR1 MNHEY, CDR2 SVGEGT. This CDR3 comprises 19 residues. After removal of 2 bases from V and 0 bases from J, the junction contained 12 bases not matched to a gene. CDR3 DNA sequence: TGTGCCAGCAGTTACCCCGCAGCGACAGGGGATTATAGCAATCAGCCCCAGCATTTT. Translated, it gives CASSYPAATGDYSNQPQHF.

Here the CDR3 DNA reads TGTGCCAGCTCACCGCCGACTAGCTCCTACGAGCAGTACTTC. It encodes CASSPPTSSYEQYF. The chain recombines TRBV18 with TRBJ2-7; D might be TRBD2 (6 bases). Germline values: CDR1 KGHSH, CDR2 LQKENI. The V and J ends lost 3 bases and 0 bases respectively, with 9 bases between them. The CDR3 contains 14 residues.

Concerning this clone: This sample also contains other DNA sequences that code for the same CDR3. J is TRBJ2-3 and V is TRBV5-1; 11 bases match TRBD2. The germline gives CDR1 SGHRS, CDR2 YFSETQ. Trimming cost V 2 bases and J 3 bases; bases outside gene matches: 2. The CDR3 is 15 residues long. CDR3 nucleotides: TGCGCCAGCAGCTTTGCTAGCGGGAGGACAGATACGCAGTATTTT. This translates into CASSFASGRTDTQYF.

This rearrangement joins TRBV6-6 to TRBJ1-3; D is uncertain. The germline CDR1 and CDR2 sequences are MNHNY and SVGAGI (reference sequence). V lost 5 bases, J lost 0 bases, and 20 bases lay in between. The CDR3 sequence is 18 residues long. In nucleotides, the CDR3 is TGTGCCAGCAGTCCGCGTGGGCGCAGTGGAAACTCTGGAAACACCATATATTTT. Translating it yields CASSPRGRSGNSGNTIYF.

The V gene is TRBV5-5, the J gene TRBJ1-2; the D gene is possibly TRBD1 (5 bases). V was cut by 4 bases and J by 5 bases, with 9 bases left in between. Germline V gene lookup returns CDR1 SGHKS and CDR2 YYEKEE (reference sequence). CDR3 length: 12 residues. The CDR3, as DNA: TGTGCCAGCAGCGTGGAGGGGTATGGCTACACCTTC. Protein sequence: CASSVEGYGYTF.

The gene calls are TRBV6-2 or TRBV6-3 and TRBJ2-3; 9 bases map to TRBD2. The CDR3 spans 16 residues. Germline V gene lookup returns CDR1 MNHEY and CDR2 SVGEGT. The V and J ends lost 6 bases and 2 bases, in that order; junction bases with no gene match: 9. CDR3 coding DNA: TGTGCCAGCAGCCCTTTGAGCGGGGGGTACACAGATACGCAGTATTTT. Amino acids: CASSPLSGGYTDTQYF.

This clone appeared once. The chain combines TRBV7-9 with TRBJ2-3, with D hard to call. This CDR3 is 12 amino acids long. Between the trimmed V and J ends, which lost 7 bases and 0 bases, there was a span of 5 bases. Germline V gene lookup returns CDR1 SEHNR and CDR2 FQNEAQ (reference sequence). CDR3 in DNA: TGTGCCAGCACCGTAAGCACAGATACGCAGTATTTT. It codes for CASTVSTDTQYF.

This clone was picked up one time. V and J are TRBV9 and TRBJ1-1; D is unclear. The V and J ends lost 0 bases and 5 bases respectively, with 11 bases between them. Germline CDR1 is SGDLS and CDR2 is YYNGEE. CDR3 length: 14 residues. This CDR3 is CASSVDLGRTEAFF. Here the CDR3 DNA reads TGTGCCAGCAGCGTAGATCTGGGGAGGACTGAAGCTTTCTTT.

This chain uses TRBV5-1 with TRBJ2-7; 8 bases match TRBD2. This CDR3 spans 17 amino acids. Germline loops: CDR1 SGHRS, CDR2 YFSETQ. Germline trimming cut 4 bases from V and 1 base from J; bases unmatched to any gene: 13. CDR3 in amino acids: CASSLYLWTSNSYEQYF. CDR3 sequence (DNA): TGCGCCAGCAGCCTGTACCTCTGGACTAGCAATTCCTACGAGCAGTACTTC. Together with reference TRBV5-1 and TRBJ2-7, the CDR3 gives the full variable domain: KAGVTQTPRYLIKTRGQQVTLSCSPISGHRSVSWYQQTPGQGLQFLFEYFSETQRNKGNFPGRFSGRQFSNSRSEMNVSTLELGDSALYLCASSLYLWTSNSYEQYFGPGTRLTVT.

The chain carries TRBV7-9 and TRBJ1-1; the D is unclear. V gave up 8 bases and J gave up 2 bases, with 18 bases separating them. From germline, CDR1 is SEHNR and CDR2 FQNEAQ (reference sequence). CDR3 size: 15 residues. The CDR3 coding sequence is TGTGCCAGCGCCTCACAAGGTGGGCTAAACACTGAAGCTTTCTTT. Residues: CASASQGGLNTEAFF.

This clone has more than one count but fewer than ten. The V and J genes are TRBV24-1 and TRBJ1-1; 8 bases map to TRBD1. CDR1 and CDR2 (germline): KGHDR, SFDVKD. The CDR3 runs to 14 residues. V trimming: 9 bases; J trimming: 6 bases; junction bases outside the gene matches: 11. The CDR3 DNA is TGTGCCACCGAATCGGACAGGGCGGAGGCTGAAGCTTTCTTT. Protein sequence: CATESDRAEAEAFF.

This clone came up once. The gene calls are TRBV11-2 and TRBJ1-1, with 9 bases aligning to TRBD1. CDR3 length: 15 residues. The V gene end was trimmed by 4 bases and the J gene end by 1 base; junction bases not matched to a gene: 4. The germline gives CDR1 SGHAT, CDR2 FQNNGV. The CDR3 sequence is CASSWGQGANTEAFF. In DNA, the CDR3 is TGTGCCAGCAGCTGGGGACAGGGCGCGAACACTGAAGCTTTCTTT.

The chain joins TRBV10-3 to TRBJ2-3; 8 bases line up with TRBD2. From germline, CDR1 is ENHRY and CDR2 SYGVKD. This CDR3 comprises 15 residues. With 5 bases clipped from V and 4 bases from J, the junction kept 8 bases outside the gene matches. CDR3 DNA: TGTGCCATCAGTCCCGGGACGGGGGGGGCAGATACGCAGTATTTT. It encodes CAISPGTGGADTQYF.

The count of this clone is one. The chain is built from TRBV5-6 and TRBJ2-7; no firm D call. V lost 0 bases to trimming and J lost 2 bases, with 3 bases between them. Per the germline V gene, CDR1 is SGHDT and CDR2 is YYEEEE. This CDR3 spans 12 amino acids. The CDR3 sequence is CASSLAAYEQYF. CDR3 bases: TGTGCCAGCAGCTTGGCAGCCTACGAGCAGTACTTC.

This clone has a single count. The V gene is TRBV12-5, the J gene TRBJ2-2, with TRBD2 as a possible D gene (7 bases). The CDR3 spans 17 residues. Germline V gene data show CDR1 as LGHNT and CDR2 as FRNRAP. Trimming left V 2 bases short and J 0 bases short, with 13 bases between. CDR3 sequence: CASGLRGAITNTGELFF. In DNA form, the CDR3 reads TGTGCTAGTGGTTTGCGGGGGGCCATAACGAACACCGGGGAGCTGTTTTTT.

This chain joins TRBV11-2 and TRBJ2-7; D remains ambiguous. The V end lost 8 bases, the J end lost 3 bases, and 17 bases lay between the germline ends. In germline, CDR1 is SGHAT, CDR2 FQNNGV. This CDR3 region has 14 residues. The CDR3: CASAPNPHIYEQYF. CDR3 nucleotides: TGTGCCAGCGCCCCGAATCCACACATCTACGAGCAGTACTTC.

This clone showed up just a few times. This chain connects TRBV10-3 to TRBJ2-3, with D possibly being TRBD1 (7 bases). The CDR3 contains 16 residues. V lost 2 bases to trimming and J lost 3 bases, with 15 bases between them. Looked up from germline, CDR1 is ENHRY and CDR2 is SYGVKD. CDR3 DNA: TGTGCCATCAGTGAGGGGCCAGGGGGGAAGACAGATACGCAGTATTTT. Its protein is CAISEGPGGKTDTQYF.

The chain links TRBV5-4 to TRBJ2-5, with 7 bases identical to TRBD1. The V and J ends lost 6 bases and 5 bases, in that order; junction bases with no gene match: 10. Germline CDR1 SGHNT, CDR2 YYREEE (reference sequence). The CDR3 has 14 amino acids. CDR3 sequence reads: CASTTGTVLETQYF. The CDR3 nucleotides are TGTGCCAGCACCACCGGGACAGTTCTTGAGACCCAGTACTTC.

The V call is TRBV7-9, the J call TRBJ2-7; D remains ambiguous. Per the germline V gene, CDR1 is SEHNR and CDR2 is FQNEAQ (reference sequence). Trimming cost V 4 bases and J 7 bases, with 20 bases left between them. The CDR3 covers 15 residues. The CDR3 loop is CASSSPDTVRLEQYF. DNA for the CDR3: TGTGCCAGCAGCTCGCCTGACACCGTTAGGTTAGAGCAGTACTTC.